This entry concerns a single T cell receptor (beta chain). This clonotype was counted a few times. No cognate antigen has been identified for it. There are no base qualities to consult, and no much larger clone falls within one base. This entry belongs to a study of T-cell memory formation after mild COVID-19 (dated by TCRdb to the early 2020s). As for the study more broadly: TCR sequence clusters from the two donors were largely donor specific. Longitudinal TCRalpha and TCRbeta repertoire sequencing tracked T-cell clones expanding and contracting after mild COVID-19 in a couple of donors. Two young, previously healthy adult volunteers, one female and one male, were included in the cohort. Broad study findings and their caveats: SARS-CoV-2 specificity was not confirmed for the second-wave clones peaking on day 37. Contracting CD4+ clones appeared mostly in the CM and EM memory subsets, whereas CD8+ clones were enriched in EMRA. Some responding clones were detected in pre-infection memory, which suggested that pre-existing cross-reactive memory T cells had joined the SARS-CoV-2 response. Clones contracting from day 15 to 85 had balanced CD4/CD8 phenotypes, while a second wave expanding from day 15 to 37 was biased towards CD4+. Only a couple of mild cases were covered in the study, and larger cohorts including severe cases with pre-infection samples were considered necessary.

Ficoll-Paque density gradient centrifugation was used to isolate PBMCs. The sequencer listed for this sample is Illumina NovaSeq 6000. cDNA libraries for TCRalpha and TCRbeta were prepared by 5'RACE using constant-segment primers, with sample barcodes and unique molecular identifiers added. Trizol reagent was used to extract RNA from every sample. The libraries were amplified in two PCR steps, and the second step added a second sample barcode and Illumina TruSeq adapters. The libraries were sequenced on an Illumina NovaSeq using 2 x 150 bp paired-end reads. The paper's processing steps were these. Demultiplexing of reads and collapsing into UMI-guided consensus sequences were performed with migec v1.2.7. Using mixcr v2.1.11, the UMI consensuses were aligned to TRA and TRB V and J templates and assembled into clonotypes. A clonotype was counted as expanded or contracted only when both edgeR and NoisET called the clonotype significant, with the noise models trained on biological replicates. edgeR calls used a false discovery rate-adjusted p below 0.01 and a log2 fold-change threshold of 1. As an exploratory analysis of dynamics, PCA with hierarchical clustering was applied to max-normalized trajectories of the 1000 most abundant clonotypes. The CD4 or CD8 phenotype of responding clones was assigned using the separately sequenced CD4+ and CD8+ repertoires. TCRdb redid the processing of the public reads, applying fastp at Q25 and MiXCR, and retained in-frame beta chains. Merged by CDR3 protein, the rows form single entries marked with the most common genes and DNA. TCRdb's processing, not the study's, gives the V and J calls here. In all, the sample holds roughly 600,000 distinct CDR3 sequences, and approximately 18% of those were seen once. The top ten hold about 11% of the sample.

CDR1 and CDR2 (SGHRS, YFSETQ) derive from the germline V gene. At the junction V is shortened by 0 bases and J by 5 bases, with 17 bases in between. The CDR3 has 16 amino acids, counting the end cysteine and phenylalanine. Just CDR3 DNA is preserved here, 48 bases in frame from base 1. The sequencing input was PBMCs or a T cell subset sorted from them (not recorded which). Rearrangement joined TRBV5-1 to TRBJ2-5; 6 matching bases give a weak D call of TRBD2. The sequence came from an adult woman who had mild COVID-19 (a few samples of this study predate the infection). The sample titles of this study are shuffled in the database, so cell type and time point are left out; the donor was told from shared clones. CDR3 loop: CASSLEWRWEEETQYF. The nucleotide sequence reads as follows: TGCGCCAGCAGCTTGGAATGGCGCTGGGAGGAGGAGACCCAGTACTTC.